Reported below is one T cell receptor (beta chain). Its specificity is unknown. The authors ran a second PCR of 7 to 11 cycles using a sample-barcoded 5' primer and a J-beta primer mix. TCRdb reprocessed the 5' RACE reads with MiXCR, giving one entry per CDR3 protein. The sample lists roughly 1,300,000 distinct CDR3 sequences; 59% were seen once. The authors extracted at least 5.5 micrograms of total RNA per sample. This record belongs to a study of blood T cells in healthy people across ages. Study results and caveats: One million T cells yielded diversity estimates that were considered underestimates.

Germline lookup yields CDR1 DFQATT and CDR2 SNEGSKA (reference sequence). The ends were cut back, 6 bases at V and 1 base at J, with 19 bases in the middle. The CDR3 is made up of 15 amino acids. The TCR comes from a man younger than 35 in good health. The V and J genes are TRBV20-1 and TRBJ2-7; D not certain. Specimen: blood. CDR3 residues: CSALPAHYGSYEQYF. CDR3 in DNA: TGCAGTGCCCTCCCCGCCCATTATGGGTCCTACGAGCAGTACTTC.